The 23 T cell receptor beta chains below were found in one sample sequenced in a study of blood T cells in healthy people across ages. A second PCR of 7 to 11 cycles used a sample-barcoded 5' primer and a J-beta primer mix. TCRdb recomputed calls from the 5' RACE reads with MiXCR, one row per CDR3 protein. The sample yields approximately 670,000 distinct CDR3 sequences, roughly 41% seen once. Specimen: blood. These receptors were taken from a man aged 80 or over in good health.

In this sample, this clonotype turned up a few times. The CDR3 DNA reads TGTGCCAGCAGCTCGACCGTTGAAAAACTGTTTTTT. This sequence encodes CASSSTVEKLFF. The chain is built from TRBV6-2 or TRBV6-3 and TRBJ1-4; D is ambiguous. Germline CDR1 is MNHEY and CDR2 is SVGEGT. V was shortened by 6 bases and J by 7 bases, with 9 bases between the two germline ends. The CDR3 has 12 residues.

This rearrangement joins TRBV7-6 to TRBJ2-2; 7 positions agree with TRBD1. The CDR3 is 15 amino acids. V gave up 4 bases and J gave up 7 bases; unmatched junction bases: 9. CDR1 and CDR2 from the germline V gene are SGHVS and FNYEAQ. The CDR3 DNA follows: TGTGCCAGCAGCTCTATCGACAGGGTTGGCGGGGAGCTGTTTTTT. Translated, it gives CASSSIDRVGGELFF.

V usage is TRBV7-2 and J usage is TRBJ2-7; 9 bases are shared with TRBD2. V lost 7 bases and J lost 4; bases outside the gene matches: 8. CDR1 SGHTA and CDR2 FQGNSA come from the germline V gene. The CDR3 has 14 residues. The CDR3 nucleotides read TGTGCCAGCACCGCCGATAGCGGGAGTTACGAGCAGTACTTC. It is translated as CASTADSGSYEQYF.

The chain links TRBV7-2 to TRBJ1-2; D is unclear. Trimming left V 4 bases short and J 4 bases short, with 10 bases between. This CDR3 spans 13 amino acids. CDR1 SGHTA and CDR2 FQGNSA come from the germline V gene. CDR3 sequence reads: CASSYRPLYGYTF. The CDR3 nucleotides read TGTGCCAGCAGCTATCGTCCCCTCTATGGCTACACCTTC.

The chain combines TRBV10-3 with TRBJ1-2; D is unclear. The CDR3 sequence is 14 residues long. Per the germline V gene, CDR1 is ENHRY and CDR2 is SYGVKD. V lost 1 base and J lost 4, with 10 bases in between. The CDR3 bases are TGTGCCATCAGTGAGTTAGATAGCGTCTATGGCTACACCTTC. Amino acid sequence: CAISELDSVYGYTF.

This clonotype has more than one count but fewer than ten. The genes are TRBV25-1 and TRBJ2-1; D may be TRBD2 (7 bases). CDR1 is MGHDK and CDR2 is SYGVNS in the germline V gene. The CDR3 totals 16 residues. Trimming stripped 2 bases from V and 1 base from J, with 12 bases between. The CDR3 spells CASSEPRGASYNEQFF. DNA for the CDR3: TGTGCCAGCAGTGAACCTCGGGGGGCGTCCTACAATGAGCAGTTCTTC.

V and J are TRBV5-1 and TRBJ2-2; tentative D call: TRBD2 (6 bases). The V end was cut by 5 bases, the J end by 0 bases, with 11 bases between. The CDR3 runs 15 residues. Per the germline V gene, CDR1 is SGHRS and CDR2 is YFSETQ. The CDR3 sequence: CASRPGTSNTGELFF. In nucleotides, the CDR3 is TGCGCCAGCAGACCCGGGACTTCGAACACCGGGGAGCTGTTTTTT.

Points on this clonotype: A much more abundant neighbour one base away suggests this may be a read error. The genes are TRBV29-1 and TRBJ2-7, with a weak D call TRBD2 (5 bases). This CDR3 spans 14 amino acids. Germline assignment: CDR1 SQVTM and CDR2 ANQGSEA. The CDR3 DNA sequence: TGCAGCGTTGTATCCAGCGGAGCCCCCTACAAGCAGTACTTC. Translating gives CSVVSSGAPYKQYF.

The chain uses TRBV5-1 and TRBJ2-2, with a possible D match to TRBD2 (5 bases). Germline CDR1 reads SGHRS; CDR2 reads YFSETQ. The ends were cut back, 6 bases at V and 3 bases at J, with 12 bases in the middle. The CDR3 length is 14 residues. The CDR3 loop reads CASTKRGDTGELFF. The CDR3 DNA reads TGCGCCAGCACCAAACGGGGTGACACCGGGGAGCTGTTTTTT.

The chain is built from TRBV28 and TRBJ1-2; D unresolved. V was shortened by 3 bases and J by 3 bases, with 14 bases between the two germline ends. The CDR3 runs to 15 residues. Germline CDR1 reads MDHEN; CDR2 reads SYDVKM. The CDR3 coding sequence is TGTGCCAGCAGTTTGATTGACAAGAACTACTATGGCTACACCTTC. Amino acids: CASSLIDKNYYGYTF.

Only a few counts were recorded for this clonotype. The V call is TRBV12-3 or TRBV12-4, the J call TRBJ2-1; 11 bases agree with TRBD2. The last part of the DNA fits TRBJ2-7 better; the J call may be wrong. The CDR3 sequence is 15 residues long. The CDR3: CASKTSGSSYNEQYF. As DNA, the CDR3 is TGTGCCAGCAAAACTAGCGGGAGCTCCTACAATGAGCAGTACTTC.

Concerning this clonotype: A junction end diverges from the germline sequence, so it may reflect a read error. This rearrangement joins TRBV29-1 to TRBJ2-3; TRBD1 matches at 9 bases. The CDR3 totals 13 residues. Germline-derived CDR1 and CDR2 are SQVTM and ANQGSEA. CDR3: CSVGGQGTETQYF. The CDR3 region has the DNA TGCAGCGTAGGGGGACAGGGCACAGAGACGCAGTATTTT.

This clonotype occurred once. This chain connects TRBV21-1 to TRBJ2-7. TRBV21-1 is an annotated pseudogene. The length of the CDR3 is 12 residues. In nucleotides, the CDR3 is TGTGCCAGCAGCGGCAGCGACTACGAGCAGTACTTC. Protein: CASSGSDYEQYF.

Worth noting for this clonotype: The junction departs from the called germline gene at one end, perhaps through a read error. The chain employs TRBV30 and TRBJ2-7; perhaps TRBD1 as D (6 bases). Germline CDR1 GTSNPN, CDR2 SVGIG (reference sequence). This CDR3 has 14 amino acids. The CDR3, as DNA: TGTGCCAGGAGTGTCGGGACATCACGACACGAGCAGTACTTC. Its protein product is CARSVGTSRHEQYF.

The chain couples TRBV6-6 to TRBJ2-6; 7 bases map to TRBD1. Germline V gives CDR1 MNHNY, CDR2 SVGAGI (reference sequence). The CDR3 sequence is 16 residues long. Unmatched junction bases numbered 6, after V lost 6 bases and J lost 1 base. The chain's CDR3 is CASSYRGASGANVLTF. CDR3 nucleotide sequence: TGTGCCAGCAGCTACAGGGGAGCTTCTGGGGCCAACGTCCTGACTTTC.

This sequence joins TRBV9 and TRBJ2-1; D unresolved. The CDR3 consists of 14 residues. Trimming took 0 bases from V and 9 from J, leaving 13 bases between them. CDR1 is SGDLS and CDR2 is YYNGEE in the germline V gene. CDR3 in DNA: TGTGCCAGCAGCGTAGTTGAGCGCACGGGTGAGCAGTTCTTC. Protein sequence: CASSVVERTGEQFF.

The V call is TRBV18, the J call TRBJ1-5, with TRBD1 matching 11 bases. Trimming took 2 bases from V and 7 from J; bases not matched to a gene: 4. Looked up from germline, CDR1 is KGHSH and CDR2 is LQKENI. This CDR3 is 15 amino acids long. The CDR3 bases are TGTGCCAGCTCACCAGGCGGACAGGGGGCACAGCCCCAGCATTTT. Its translation is CASSPGGQGAQPQHF. Variable domain in full (rest from reference TRBV18 and TRBJ1-5): NAGVMQNPRHLVRRRGQEARLRCSPMKGHSHVYWYRQLPEEGLKFMVYLQKENIIDESGMPKERFSAEFPKEGPSILRIQQVVRGDSAAYFCASSPGGQGAQPQHFGDGTRLSIL.

A word on this clonotype: One base away lies a much larger clone, so this may be a sequencing read error. J is TRBJ2-7 and V is TRBV29-1, with D uncertain. The CDR3 extends over 12 amino acids. CDR1 is SQVTM and CDR2 is ANQGSEA in the germline V gene. Trimming shortened V by 7 bases and J by 2 bases, and 12 bases separated the two germline ends. CDR3 residues: CSARTETYEQYF. Here the CDR3 DNA reads TGCAGCGCTCGGACGGAAACCTACGAGCAGTACTTC.

The chain is built from TRBV10-1 and TRBJ2-4; 7 bases map to TRBD1. After removal of 1 base from V and 0 bases from J, the junction contained 3 bases not matched to a gene. The V gene's germline CDR1 is WNHNN and CDR2 SYGVQD (reference sequence). The CDR3 covers 16 residues. Written as DNA, the CDR3 is TGCGCCAGCAGTGAGTACCGGGACAGAGCCAAAAACATTCAGTACTTC. This codes for CASSEYRDRAKNIQYF.

At least ten counts were recorded for this clonotype. The chain links TRBV11-3 to TRBJ2-5; unclear D gene. The germline V and J ends were trimmed by 0 bases and 0 bases, with 2 bases remaining between them. Germline values: CDR1 SGHNT, CDR2 YENEEA. There are 13 residues in the CDR3. The CDR3 reads CASSLDHQETQYF. Written as DNA, the CDR3 is TGTGCCAGCAGCTTAGATCACCAAGAGACCCAGTACTTC.

Ten or more counts support this clonotype. This sequence joins TRBV20-1 and TRBJ2-1, with D perhaps being TRBD1 or TRBD2 (6 bases each). Matching the DNA end better, TRBJ2-7 makes the J call doubtful. The germline V gene has CDR1 DFQATT and CDR2 SNEGSKA (reference sequence). The CDR3 totals 13 residues. CDR3 nucleotide sequence: TGCAGTGGGAGGGGGAACTCCTACAATGAGCAGTACTTC. Amino acids: CSGRGNSYNEQYF.

The chain combines TRBV4-3 with TRBJ2-3; maybe TRBD1 (6 bases). The CDR3 has 16 residues. The germline V gene has CDR1 LGHNA and CDR2 YSLEER. Trimming stripped 0 bases from V and 4 bases from J, with 14 bases between. CDR3 region: CASSQDGGRVADTQYF. As DNA, the CDR3 is TGCGCCAGCAGCCAAGATGGGGGCAGGGTAGCAGATACGCAGTATTTT.

J is TRBJ1-1 and V is TRBV20-1; D not certain. The CDR3 has 13 amino acids. The germline V gene encodes CDR1 DFQATT and CDR2 SNEGSKA (reference sequence). V was trimmed by 3 bases and J by 1 base, leaving 9 bases between them. The CDR3 here is CSASASSNTEAFF. The DNA of the CDR3 is TGCAGTGCTAGCGCTTCCTCGAACACTGAAGCTTTCTTT.